These 13 T cell receptor beta chains were all obtained from the same sample, sequenced in a study of cytomegalovirus exposure and HLA in healthy donors. Here immunoSEQ multiplex PCR was the method, and the copy in TCRdb shows in-frame clones only, minus some. The sample comprises under 250,000 clones, more than 75% of which are singletons, and more than 1.5% rests with the top ten. The sequencing sample was made of PBMCs. The receptors were sampled from a woman between 18 and 29 years old in good health and CMV-seropositive.

The V gene is TRBV7-3, the J gene TRBJ1-5, with 10 nucleotides matching TRBD1. The CDR3 covers 18 residues. CDR1 SGHTA and CDR2 FQGTGA come from the germline V gene. V lost 6 bases and J lost 2; bases outside the gene matches: 13. The CDR3 loop reads CASRPGQGVRSGNQPQHF. The DNA for the CDR3 is TGTGCCAGCAGACCCGGACAGGGGGTTCGGAGTGGCAATCAGCCCCAGCATTTT.

V gene TRBV18 combines with J gene TRBJ1-2, with D possibly being TRBD1 (6 bases). The CDR3 spans 15 residues. Germline V CDR1 and CDR2: KGHSH, LQKENI. The V and J ends lost 5 bases and 8 bases respectively, with 21 bases between them. The CDR3 loop is CASSNGPITGHGYTF. Here the CDR3 DNA reads TGTGCCAGCTCAAACGGGCCAATCACAGGGCACGGCTACACCTTC.

This clone appeared once. The genes are TRBV5-1 and TRBJ1-2, with 7 bases that match TRBD1. The CDR3 is made up of 14 amino acids. In germline, CDR1 is SGHRS, CDR2 YFSETQ. Trimming at V came to 1 base and at J to 7 bases, leaving 7 bases not matched to a gene. DNA of the CDR3: TGCGCCAGCAGCTTGAGGGGGACAGCTCTTGGCTACACCTTC. It translates to CASSLRGTALGYTF. Full variable domain (remainder filled in from reference TRBV5-1 and TRBJ1-2): KAGVTQTPRYLIKTRGQQVTLSCSPISGHRSVSWYQQTPGQGLQFLFEYFSETQRNKGNFPGRFSGRQFSNSRSEMNVSTLELGDSALYLCASSLRGTALGYTFGSGTRLTVV.

The V call is TRBV7-8, the J call TRBJ1-3; TRBD1 matches at 7 bases. The CDR3 is 15 residues long. The V segment lost 4 bases and the J segment 2 bases; nucleotides outside the gene matches: 5. From germline, CDR1 is SGHVS and CDR2 FQNEAQ. The CDR3 DNA reads as TGTGCCAGCAGCTCTTATAGGGGGCCTGGAAACACCATATATTTT. It is translated as CASSSYRGPGNTIYF.

The CDR3 bases are TGTGCCAGCAGCTTCGACAGGGACCAGCCCCAGCATTTT. Its protein product is CASSFDRDQPQHF. The V call is TRBV5-4, the J call TRBJ1-5; 7 bases agree with TRBD1. The V gene end was trimmed by 2 bases and the J gene end by 7 bases; junction bases not matched to a gene: 3. The germline V gene has CDR1 SGHNT and CDR2 YYREEE (reference sequence). The CDR3 is 13 amino acids.

This rearrangement joins TRBV29-1 to TRBJ2-1; D is perhaps TRBD1 (6 bases). There are 12 residues in the CDR3. CDR1 and CDR2 (germline): SQVTM, ANQGSEA. V lost 4 bases to trimming and J lost 2 bases, with 6 bases between them. For the CDR3, the DNA is TGCAGCGTTGGGGACACCTACAATGAGCAGTTCTTC. Encoded protein: CSVGDTYNEQFF.

This chain connects TRBV7-2 to TRBJ1-2; 9 bases fit TRBD1. Germline values: CDR1 SGHTA, CDR2 FQGNSA. V lost 3 bases, J lost 0 bases, and 8 bases stayed unmatched. The CDR3 has 17 residues. CDR3 sequence (DNA): TGTGCCAGCAGCTTTTCCGGGACAGGGTCCGCTAACTATGGCTACACCTTC. This translates into CASSFSGTGSANYGYTF.

V and J are TRBV6-6 and TRBJ2-1, with 7 positions matching TRBD2. The trim removed 0 bases at V and 0 bases at J, leaving 2 bases unmatched. The length of the CDR3 is 16 residues. Looked up from germline, CDR1 is MNHNY and CDR2 is SVGAGI (reference sequence). CDR3 region: CASSYSGRGSYNEQFF. DNA for the CDR3: TGTGCCAGCAGTTACTCTGGGAGGGGCTCCTACAATGAGCAGTTCTTC.

This clone was found once. The chain carries TRBV6-5 and TRBJ1-2; D is unclear. The CDR3 sequence is 11 residues long. V was trimmed by 6 bases and J by 4 bases, leaving 6 bases between them. Germline V gene sequence: CDR1 MNHEY, CDR2 SVGAGI. The CDR3 DNA reads TGTGCCAGCAGAAACAGCTATGGCTACACCTTC. Protein: CASRNSYGYTF.

This clone was seen more than once but under ten times. The sample carries other DNA sequences with the same CDR3. The chain carries TRBV9 and TRBJ1-5; TRBD1 matches 9 bases. CDR3 length equals 14 residues. With 4 bases clipped from V and 4 bases from J, the junction kept 3 bases outside the gene matches. From germline, CDR1 is SGDLS and CDR2 YYNGEE. The CDR3 region has the DNA TGTGCCAGCAGCCCACAGGGGGCGAATCAGCCCCAGCATTTT. Amino acid sequence: CASSPQGANQPQHF.

The CDR3 DNA reads as TGTGCCAGCAGTGAATCGACAGGGGGAAACACTGAAGCTTTCTTT. Translation: CASSESTGGNTEAFF. The chain recombines TRBV25-1 with TRBJ1-1; 9 bases are shared with TRBD1. CDR1 is MGHDK and CDR2 is SYGVNS in the germline V gene. The V and J ends lost 1 base and 2 bases, in that order; junction bases with no gene match: 2. The CDR3 is made up of 15 amino acids.

The rearrangement uses TRBV10-3 and TRBJ1-1; 7 bases map to TRBD1. The CDR3 totals 15 residues. Germline values: CDR1 ENHRY, CDR2 SYGVKD. V trimming: 2 bases; J trimming: 6 bases; junction bases outside the gene matches: 9. The CDR3 DNA is TGTGCCATCAGTGAGCAACCCGGCACAGGGGCTGAAGCTTTCTTT. Translation gives CAISEQPGTGAEAFF.

This clone was counted a few times. J is TRBJ2-5 and V is TRBV29-1; TRBD2 matches 15 bases. CDR3 length equals 16 residues. The germline V gene has CDR1 SQVTM and CDR2 ANQGSEA. Unmatched junction bases numbered 5, after V lost 4 bases and J lost 2 bases. The CDR3 is CSVGTGTSGRQETQYF. Here the CDR3 DNA reads TGCAGCGTTGGGACTGGGACTAGCGGGAGGCAAGAGACCCAGTACTTC.